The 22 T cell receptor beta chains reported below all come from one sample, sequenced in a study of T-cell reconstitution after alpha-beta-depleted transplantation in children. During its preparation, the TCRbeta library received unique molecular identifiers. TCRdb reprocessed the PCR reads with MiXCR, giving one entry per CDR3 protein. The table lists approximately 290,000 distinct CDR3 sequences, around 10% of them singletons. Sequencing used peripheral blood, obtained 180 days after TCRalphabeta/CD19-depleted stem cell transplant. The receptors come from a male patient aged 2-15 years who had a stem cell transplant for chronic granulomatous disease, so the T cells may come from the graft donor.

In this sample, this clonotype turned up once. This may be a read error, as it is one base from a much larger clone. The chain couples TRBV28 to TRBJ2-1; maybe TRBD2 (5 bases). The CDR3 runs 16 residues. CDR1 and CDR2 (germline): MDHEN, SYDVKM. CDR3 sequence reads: CGSFPPGLAAINEQFF. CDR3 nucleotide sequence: TGTGGCAGCTTTCCGCCGGGATTAGCCGCAATCAATGAGCAGTTCTTC.

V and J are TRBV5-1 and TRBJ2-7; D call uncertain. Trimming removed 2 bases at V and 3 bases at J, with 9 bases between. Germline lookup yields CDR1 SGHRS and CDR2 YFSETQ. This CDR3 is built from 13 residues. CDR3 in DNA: TGCGCCAGCAGCTTAGACGGATACTACGAGCAGTACTTC. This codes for CASSLDGYYEQYF.

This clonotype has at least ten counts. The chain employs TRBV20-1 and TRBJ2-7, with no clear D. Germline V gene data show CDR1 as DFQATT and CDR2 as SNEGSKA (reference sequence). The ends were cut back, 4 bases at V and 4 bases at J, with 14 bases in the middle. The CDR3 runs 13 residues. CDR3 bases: TGCAGTGCTATCTTGCAGTTTCCTTACGAGCAGTACTTC. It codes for CSAILQFPYEQYF.

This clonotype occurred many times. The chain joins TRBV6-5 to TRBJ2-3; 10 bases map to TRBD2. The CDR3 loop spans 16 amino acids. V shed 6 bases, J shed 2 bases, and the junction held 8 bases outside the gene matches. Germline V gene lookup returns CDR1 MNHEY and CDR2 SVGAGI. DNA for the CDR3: TGTGCCAGCAGCCCAATTAGCGGGAGGAACACAGATACGCAGTATTTT. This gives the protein CASSPISGRNTDTQYF.

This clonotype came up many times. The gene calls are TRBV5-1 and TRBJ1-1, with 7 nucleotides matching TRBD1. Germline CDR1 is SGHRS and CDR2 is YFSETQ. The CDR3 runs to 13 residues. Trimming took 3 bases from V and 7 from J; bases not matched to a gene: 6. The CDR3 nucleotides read TGCGCCAGCAGCTCGGGGGGGACAGTTGAAGCTTTCTTT. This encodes CASSSGGTVEAFF.

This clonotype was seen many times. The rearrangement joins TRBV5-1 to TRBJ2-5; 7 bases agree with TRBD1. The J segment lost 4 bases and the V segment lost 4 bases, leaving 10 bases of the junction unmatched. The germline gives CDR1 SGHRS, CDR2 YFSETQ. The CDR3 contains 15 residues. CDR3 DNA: TGCGCCAGCAGCGTGCGACAGGGCAATAGAGAGACCCAGTACTTC. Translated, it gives CASSVRQGNRETQYF.

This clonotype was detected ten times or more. The CDR3 sequence: CASSQDTSRTIGYTF. The CDR3, as DNA: TGTGCCAGCAGCCAAGATACGTCTCGGACTATTGGCTACACCTTC. This chain uses TRBV3-1 with TRBJ1-2, with D uncertain. The V end lost 0 bases, the J end lost 7 bases, and 15 bases lay between the germline ends. Germline CDR1 reads LGHDT; CDR2 reads YNNKEL (reference sequence). CDR3 length equals 15 residues. The complete variable domain, with remaining parts taken from reference TRBV3-1 and TRBJ1-2, reads DTAVSQTPKYLVTQMGNDKSIKCEQNLGHDTMYWYKQDSKKFLKIMFSYNNKELIINETVPNRFSPKSPDKAHLNLHINSLELGDSAVYFCASSQDTSRTIGYTFGSGTRLTVV.

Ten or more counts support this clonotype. CDR3 loop: CASSPGVRGEKLFF. In DNA form, the CDR3 reads TGTGCCAGCAGTCCCGGCGTCCGGGGCGAAAAACTGTTTTTT. The chain links TRBV12-3 or TRBV12-4 to TRBJ1-4; D is possibly TRBD1 (5 bases). This CDR3 is 14 amino acids long. Trimming stripped 5 bases from V and 8 bases from J, with 15 bases between.

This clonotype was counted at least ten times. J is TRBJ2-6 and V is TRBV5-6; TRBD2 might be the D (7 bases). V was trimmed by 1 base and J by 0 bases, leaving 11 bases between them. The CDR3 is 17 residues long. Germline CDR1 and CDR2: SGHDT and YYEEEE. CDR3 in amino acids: CASSLRGAGSGANVLTF. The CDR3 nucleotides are TGTGCCAGCAGCTTGCGGGGGGCGGGCTCTGGGGCCAACGTCCTGACTTTC. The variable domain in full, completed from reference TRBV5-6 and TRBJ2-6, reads DAGVTQSPTHLIKTRGQQVTLRCSPKSGHDTVSWYQQALGQGPQFIFQYYEEEERQRGNFPDRFSGHQFPNYSSELNVNALLLGDSALYLCASSLRGAGSGANVLTFGAGSRLTVL.

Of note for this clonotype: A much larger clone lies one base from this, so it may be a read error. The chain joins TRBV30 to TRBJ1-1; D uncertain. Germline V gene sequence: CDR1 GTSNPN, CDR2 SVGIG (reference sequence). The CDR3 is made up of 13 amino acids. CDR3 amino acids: CAWSSFGNTEDFF. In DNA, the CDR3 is TGTGCCTGGAGTTCCTTCGGGAACACTGAAGATTTCTTT.

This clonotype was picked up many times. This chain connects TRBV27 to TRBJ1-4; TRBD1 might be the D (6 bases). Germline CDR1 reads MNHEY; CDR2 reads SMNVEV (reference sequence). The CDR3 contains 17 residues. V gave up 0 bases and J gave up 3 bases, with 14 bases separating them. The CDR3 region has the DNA TGTGCCAGCAGTTTATCCCCTTCGCAGGGGCCTAATGAAAAACTGTTTTTT. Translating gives CASSLSPSQGPNEKLFF.

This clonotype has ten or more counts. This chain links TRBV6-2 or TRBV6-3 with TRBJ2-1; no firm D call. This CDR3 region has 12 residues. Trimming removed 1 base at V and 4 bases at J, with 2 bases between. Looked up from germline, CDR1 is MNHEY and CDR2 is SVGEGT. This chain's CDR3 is CASSYFYNEQFF. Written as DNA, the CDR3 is TGTGCCAGCAGTTACTTTTACAATGAGCAGTTCTTC.

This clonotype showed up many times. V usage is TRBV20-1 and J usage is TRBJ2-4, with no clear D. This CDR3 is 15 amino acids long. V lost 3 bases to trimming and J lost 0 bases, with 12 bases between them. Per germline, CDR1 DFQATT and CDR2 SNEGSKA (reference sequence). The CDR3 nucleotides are TGCAGTGCTAGCCCCTATGGGCTAGCCAAAAACATTCAGTACTTC. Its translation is CSASPYGLAKNIQYF.

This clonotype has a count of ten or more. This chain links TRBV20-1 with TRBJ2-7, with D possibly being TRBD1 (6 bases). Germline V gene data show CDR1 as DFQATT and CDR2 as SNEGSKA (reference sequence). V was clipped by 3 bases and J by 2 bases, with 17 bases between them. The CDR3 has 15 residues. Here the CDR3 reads CSASILIAGAYEQYF. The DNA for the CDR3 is TGCAGTGCTAGTATTCTCATCGCAGGGGCCTACGAGCAGTACTTC.

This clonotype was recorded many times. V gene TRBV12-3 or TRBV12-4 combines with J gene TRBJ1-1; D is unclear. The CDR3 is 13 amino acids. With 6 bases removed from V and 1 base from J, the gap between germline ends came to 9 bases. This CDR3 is CASRLRQNTEAFF. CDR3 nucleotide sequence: TGTGCCAGCAGACTTAGACAGAACACTGAAGCTTTCTTT.

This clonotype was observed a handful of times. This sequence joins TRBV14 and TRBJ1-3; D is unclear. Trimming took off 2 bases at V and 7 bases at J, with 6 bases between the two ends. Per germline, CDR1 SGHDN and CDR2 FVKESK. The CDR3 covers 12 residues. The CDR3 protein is CASSQSVNTIYF. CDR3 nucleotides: TGTGCCAGCAGCCAATCCGTCAACACCATATATTTT.

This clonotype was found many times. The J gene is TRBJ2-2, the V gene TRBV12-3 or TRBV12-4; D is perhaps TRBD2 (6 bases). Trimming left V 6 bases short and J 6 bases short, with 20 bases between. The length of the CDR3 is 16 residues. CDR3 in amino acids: CASSQSGTQRAGELFF. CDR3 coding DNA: TGTGCCAGCAGCCAATCCGGGACTCAGAGAGCCGGGGAGCTGTTTTTT.

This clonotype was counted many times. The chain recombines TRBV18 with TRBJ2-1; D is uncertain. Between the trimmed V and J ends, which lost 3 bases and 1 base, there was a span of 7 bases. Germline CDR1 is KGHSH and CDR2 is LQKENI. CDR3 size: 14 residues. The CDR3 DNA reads TGTGCCAGCTCACCTAGCATATCCTACAATGAGCAGTTCTTC. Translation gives CASSPSISYNEQFF.

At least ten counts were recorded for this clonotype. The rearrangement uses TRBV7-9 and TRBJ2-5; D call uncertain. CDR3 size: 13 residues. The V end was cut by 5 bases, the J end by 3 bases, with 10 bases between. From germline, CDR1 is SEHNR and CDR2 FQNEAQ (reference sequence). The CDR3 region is CASSPPWEETQYF. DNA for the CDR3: TGTGCCAGCAGCCCCCCCTGGGAAGAGACCCAGTACTTC.

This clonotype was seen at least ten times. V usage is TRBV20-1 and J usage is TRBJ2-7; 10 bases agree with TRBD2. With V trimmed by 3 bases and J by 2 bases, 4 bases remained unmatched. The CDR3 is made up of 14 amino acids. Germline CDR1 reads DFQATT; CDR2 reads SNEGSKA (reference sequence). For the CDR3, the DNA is TGCAGTGCTAGTAGCGGGAGGCTCCCCTACGAGCAGTACTTC. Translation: CSASSGRLPYEQYF.

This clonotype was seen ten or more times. Here the CDR3 DNA reads TGCAGTGTAGGCAAACAAGGATCCTACGAGCAGTACTTC. Its translation: CSVGKQGSYEQYF. This chain uses TRBV20-1 with TRBJ2-7; D ambiguous. Germline V lookup: CDR1 DFQATT, CDR2 SNEGSKA (reference sequence). The V end lost 7 bases, the J end lost 1 base, and 14 bases lay between the germline ends. CDR3 length equals 13 residues.

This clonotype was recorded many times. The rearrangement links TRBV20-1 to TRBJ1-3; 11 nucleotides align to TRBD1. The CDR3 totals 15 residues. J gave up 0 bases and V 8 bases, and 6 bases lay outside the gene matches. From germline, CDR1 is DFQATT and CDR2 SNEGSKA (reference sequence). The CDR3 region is CSCPGQGDSGNTIYF. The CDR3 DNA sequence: TGCAGTTGCCCGGGACAGGGGGACTCTGGAAACACCATATATTTT.